This T cell receptor beta chain was sequenced during a study of shared clonotypes between healthy human individuals. Study results and caveats: Shared clonotypes: about 4.6% naive CD4, about 3.3% naive CD8, 2% to 2.5% memory CD4, about 0.41% memory CD8.

A remark on this clone: Its antigen is unidentified.

Terminally differentiated effector memory CD45RA+ cells were excluded from the naive CD8 cells, which were CD45RO-negative and positively selected for CCR7. This CDR3 has 16 amino acids. After removal of 0 bases from V and 5 bases from J, the junction contained 7 bases not matched to a gene. Germline V CDR1 and CDR2: MNHEY, SVGAGI. Each subset's genomic DNA was split evenly across several immunoSEQ plates. Data came from immunoSEQ multiplex PCR; TCRdb stores just in-frame clones and leaves some out. The sample lists just over 2,000,000 clones; over 85% were seen once. This TCR was sampled from a young man in good health. J is TRBJ2-3 and V is TRBV6-5; 8 bases are a match to TRBD2. Sample: naive CD8+ T cells sorted from blood. The CDR3 DNA follows: TGTGCCAGCAGTTACTCGACCGGGGGGGCGGGAGATACGCAGTATTTT. Translating it yields CASSYSTGGAGDTQYF.